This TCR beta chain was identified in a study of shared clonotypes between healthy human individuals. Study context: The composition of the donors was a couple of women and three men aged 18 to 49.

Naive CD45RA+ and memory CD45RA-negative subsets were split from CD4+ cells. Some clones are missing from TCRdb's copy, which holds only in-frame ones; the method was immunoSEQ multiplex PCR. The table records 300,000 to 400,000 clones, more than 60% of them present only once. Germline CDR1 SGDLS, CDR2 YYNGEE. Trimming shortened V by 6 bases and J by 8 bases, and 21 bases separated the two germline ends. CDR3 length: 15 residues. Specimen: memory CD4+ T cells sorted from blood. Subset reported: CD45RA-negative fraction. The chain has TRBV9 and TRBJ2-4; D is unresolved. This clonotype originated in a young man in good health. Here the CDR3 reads CASTPAPNLGDIQYF. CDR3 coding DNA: TGTGCCAGCACCCCAGCGCCCAATCTCGGAGACATTCAGTACTTC. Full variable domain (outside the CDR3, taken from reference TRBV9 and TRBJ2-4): DSGVTQTPKHLITATGQRVTLRCSPRSGDLSVYWYQQSLDQGLQFLIQYYNGEERAKGNILERFSAQQFPDLHSELNLSSLELGDSALYFCASTPAPNLGDIQYFGAGTRLSVL.